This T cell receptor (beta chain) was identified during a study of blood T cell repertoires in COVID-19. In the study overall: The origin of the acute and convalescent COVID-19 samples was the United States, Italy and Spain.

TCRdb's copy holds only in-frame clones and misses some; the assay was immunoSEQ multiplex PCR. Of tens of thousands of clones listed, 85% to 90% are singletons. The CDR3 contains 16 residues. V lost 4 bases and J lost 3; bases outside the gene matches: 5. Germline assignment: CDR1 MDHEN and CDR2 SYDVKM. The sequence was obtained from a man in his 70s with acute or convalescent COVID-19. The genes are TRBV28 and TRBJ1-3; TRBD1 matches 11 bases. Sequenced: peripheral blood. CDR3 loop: CASSSPGQGDGNTIYF. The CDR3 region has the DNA TGTGCCAGCAGTTCGCCGGGACAGGGGGATGGAAACACCATATATTTT.